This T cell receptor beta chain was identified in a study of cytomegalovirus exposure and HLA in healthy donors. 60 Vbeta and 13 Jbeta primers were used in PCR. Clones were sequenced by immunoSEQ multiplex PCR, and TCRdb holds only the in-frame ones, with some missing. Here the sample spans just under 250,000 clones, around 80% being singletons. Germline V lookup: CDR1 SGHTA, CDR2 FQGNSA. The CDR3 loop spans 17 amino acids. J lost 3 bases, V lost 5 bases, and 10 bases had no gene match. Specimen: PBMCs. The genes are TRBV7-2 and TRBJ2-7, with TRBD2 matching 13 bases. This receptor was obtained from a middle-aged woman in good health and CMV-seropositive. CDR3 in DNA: TGTGCCAGCAGCACTCCGGGACTAGCGGGATCCTACTACGAGCAGTACTTC. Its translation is CASSTPGLAGSYYEQYF.